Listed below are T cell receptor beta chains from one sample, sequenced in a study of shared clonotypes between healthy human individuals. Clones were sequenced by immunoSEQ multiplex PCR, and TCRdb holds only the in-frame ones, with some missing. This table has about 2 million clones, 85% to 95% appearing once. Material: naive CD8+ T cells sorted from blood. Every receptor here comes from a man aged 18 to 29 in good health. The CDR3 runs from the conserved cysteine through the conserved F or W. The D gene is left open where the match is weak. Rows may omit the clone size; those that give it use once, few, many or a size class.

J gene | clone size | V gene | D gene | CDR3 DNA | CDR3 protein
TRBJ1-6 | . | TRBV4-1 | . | TGCGCCAGCAGCCAAGAAAGGTTAGACGGTTCACCCCTCCACTTT | CASSQERLDGSPLHF
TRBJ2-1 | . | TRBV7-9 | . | TGTGCCAGCAGCTTGGAGGGGGAGTGGTTCTTC | CASSLEGEWFF
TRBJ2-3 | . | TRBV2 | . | TGTGCCAGCAGTGATGTCAGGAGCACAGATACGCAGTATTTT | CASSDVRSTDTQYF
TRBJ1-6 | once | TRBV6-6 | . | TGTGCCAGCAGTGAGCTCCGGAATTCACCCCTCCACTTT | CASSELRNSPLHF
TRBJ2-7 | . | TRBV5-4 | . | TGTGCCGGCCGCGTGCGAGGCTCAGACGAGCAGTACTTC | CAGRVRGSDEQYF
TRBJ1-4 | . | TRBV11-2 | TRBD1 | TGTGCCAGCAGCTCAAGCTCGGACAGGGGGGTTGAAAAACTGTTTTTT | CASSSSSDRGVEKLFF
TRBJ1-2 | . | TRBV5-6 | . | TGTGCCACCCTAGGGGGAGGTGGCTACACCTTC | CATLGGGGYTF
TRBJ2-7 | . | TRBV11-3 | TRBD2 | TGTGCCAGCAGCTTGATTGCGGGAGTCAACGAGCAGTACTTC | CASSLIAGVNEQYF
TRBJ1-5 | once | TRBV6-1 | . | TGTGCCAGCAGTGAGGGTTGGTCCCATCAGCCCCAGCATTTT | CASSEGWSHQPQHF
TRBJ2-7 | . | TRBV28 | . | TGTGCCAGCAGTTTTTGGGACACCTACTACGAGCAGTACTTC | CASSFWDTYYEQYF
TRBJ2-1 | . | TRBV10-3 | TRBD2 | TGTGCCATCAGTTCACCGCTAGCGGGAGATTTCGATGAGCAGTTCTTC | CAISSPLAGDFDEQFF
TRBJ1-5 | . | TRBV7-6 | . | TGTGCCAGCAGCTTTGGGGGCAATCAGCCCCAGCATTTT | CASSFGGNQPQHF
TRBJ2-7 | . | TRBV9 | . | TGTGCCAGCAGCGTAGAAGGGAGCTCCTACGAGCAGTACTTC | CASSVEGSSYEQYF
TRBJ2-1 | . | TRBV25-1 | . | TGTGCCAGCAGTGCTCCCGGGGGAAGATACTACAATGAGCAGTTCTTC | CASSAPGGRYYNEQFF
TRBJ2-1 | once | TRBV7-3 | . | TGTGCCAGCAGCTCGGACGCTTACAATGAGCAGTTCTTC | CASSSDAYNEQFF
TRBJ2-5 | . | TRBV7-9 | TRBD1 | TGTGCCAGCAGCTTGTCACCGGGACAGGGCTTGATTCGGGAGACCCAGTACTTC | CASSLSPGQGLIRETQYF
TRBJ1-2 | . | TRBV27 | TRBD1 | TGTGCCAGCAGTCCCTTCCTTGGGACAGTCTATGGCTACACCTTC | CASSPFLGTVYGYTF
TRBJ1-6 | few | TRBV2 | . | TGTGCCAGCAGTGAAGCTGGACAGATCTCTGCCAATTCACCCCTCCACTTT | CASSEAGQISANSPLHF
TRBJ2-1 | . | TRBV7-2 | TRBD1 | TGTGCCAGCAGCTCCTATGACAGGGTGCCGGTCAATGAGCAGTTCTTC | CASSSYDRVPVNEQFF
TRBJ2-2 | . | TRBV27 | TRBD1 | TGTGCCAGCAGTTTGTATACAGGGGGGACCGGGGAGCTGTTTTTT | CASSLYTGGTGELFF
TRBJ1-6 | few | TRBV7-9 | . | TGTGCCAGCAGCCTCGACCCGAAACAGGGACCCAGGAATTCACCCCTCCACTTT | CASSLDPKQGPRNSPLHF
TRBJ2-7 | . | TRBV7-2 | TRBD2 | TGTGCCAGCAGCTTAGTGACTAGCGGCACCTACGAGCAGTACTTC | CASSLVTSGTYEQYF
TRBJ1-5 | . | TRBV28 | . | TGTGCCAGCAGCCCATGGGCCAGTCCGCCCCAGCATTTT | CASSPWASPPQHF
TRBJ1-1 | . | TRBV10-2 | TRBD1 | TGCGCCAGCAGCGGGACAGCAAACACTGAAGCTTTCTTT | CASSGTANTEAFF
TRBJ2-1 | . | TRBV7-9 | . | TGTGCCAGCAGCCCCGAAAACTCCTACAATGAGCAGTTCTTC | CASSPENSYNEQFF
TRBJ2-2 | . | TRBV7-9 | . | TGTGCCAGCAGGATATTCGCGGGGGCCTCCGGGGAGCTGTTTTTT | CASRIFAGASGELFF
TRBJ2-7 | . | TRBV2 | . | TGTGCCAGCAGTGAGGGCAGGGCGGAAATCTACGAGCAGTACTTC | CASSEGRAEIYEQYF
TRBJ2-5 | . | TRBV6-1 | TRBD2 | TGTGCCAGCAGTTTAGCGGGGGGCGGTGAGACCCAGTACTTC | CASSLAGGGETQYF
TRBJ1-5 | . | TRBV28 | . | TGTGCCAGCAGCCTACAGGGAGGTAATCAGCCCCAGCATTTT | CASSLQGGNQPQHF
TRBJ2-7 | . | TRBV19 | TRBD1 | TGTGCCAGTAGCAGGACAGGGCTCTCCTACGAGCAGTACTTC | CASSRTGLSYEQYF
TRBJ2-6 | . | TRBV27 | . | TGTGCCAGCAGTTTAGAGGTCCCCTCTGGGGCCAACGTCCTGACTTTC | CASSLEVPSGANVLTF
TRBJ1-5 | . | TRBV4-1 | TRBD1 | TGCGCCAGCAGCCAAACAACAGGGGAGCCCCAGCATTTT | CASSQTTGEPQHF
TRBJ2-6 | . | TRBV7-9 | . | TGTGCCAGCAGCTTAGGTTGGGGGTCTGGGGCCAACGTCCTGACTTTC | CASSLGWGSGANVLTF
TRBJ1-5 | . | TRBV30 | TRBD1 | TGTGCCTGGATAAGTGACAGGGACAATCAGCCCCAGCATTTT | CAWISDRDNQPQHF
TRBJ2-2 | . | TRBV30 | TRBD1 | TGTGCTCTGGACAGGGGCACCGGGGAGCTGTTTTTT | CALDRGTGELFF
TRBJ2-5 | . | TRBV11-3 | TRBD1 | TGTGCCAGCAGCCGAGAGGGACAGGGTAAAGAGACCCAGTACTTC | CASSREGQGKETQYF
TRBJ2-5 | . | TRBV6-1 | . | TGTGCCAGCAGTGAAGCGCTCGGGGGCGAGTTTGGAGAGACCCAGTACTTC | CASSEALGGEFGETQYF
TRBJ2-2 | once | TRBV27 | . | TGTGCCAGCAGTGAACAGGGTATCACCGGGGAGCTGTTTTTT | CASSEQGITGELFF
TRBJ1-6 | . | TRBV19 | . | TGTGCCAGTAGTATAGTTACAGGCGATAATTCACCCCTCCACTTT | CASSIVTGDNSPLHF
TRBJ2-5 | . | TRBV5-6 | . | TGTGCCAGCAGCTTGTACCTAGATGAGACCCAGTACTTC | CASSLYLDETQYF
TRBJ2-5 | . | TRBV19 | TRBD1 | TGTGCCAGTAGCCGACAGGGGGCTAAATGGGAGACCCAGTACTTC | CASSRQGAKWETQYF